This T cell receptor (beta chain) was sequenced during a study of shared clonotypes between healthy human individuals. The table came from immunoSEQ multiplex PCR; TCRdb's copy has only in-frame clones and leaves some out. The sample comprises about 490,000 clones, approximately 78% of which are singletons, and about 11% rests with the top ten. In this sample, this clone turned up once. CDR1 LGHNA and CDR2 YSLEER come from the germline V gene. J was trimmed by 6 bases and V by 2 bases; bases with no gene match: 13. The CDR3 sequence is 17 residues long. The TCR was taken from a woman aged 35 to 49 in good health. Some clones in this sample may be carry-over from other donors' samples. Input material: PBMCs. The chain has TRBV4-3 and TRBJ1-5; 7 bases fit TRBD1. In DNA, the CDR3 is TGCGCCAGCAGCCAAAAGTGGGTCGACAGGGTGCCTCAGCCCCAGCATTTT. Its protein is CASSQKWVDRVPQPQHF.